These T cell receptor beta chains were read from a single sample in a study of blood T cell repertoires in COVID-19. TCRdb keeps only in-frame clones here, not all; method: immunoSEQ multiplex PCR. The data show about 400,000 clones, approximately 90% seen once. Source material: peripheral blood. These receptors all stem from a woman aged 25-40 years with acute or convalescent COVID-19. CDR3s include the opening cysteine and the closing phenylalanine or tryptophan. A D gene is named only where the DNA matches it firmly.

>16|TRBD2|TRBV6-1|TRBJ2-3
CASSGTSGEGTDTQYF
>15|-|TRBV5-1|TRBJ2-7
CASSLAGTPGYEQYF
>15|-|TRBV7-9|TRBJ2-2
CASSPLDSSTGELFF
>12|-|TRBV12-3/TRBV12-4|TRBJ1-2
CASSSRGSSYTF
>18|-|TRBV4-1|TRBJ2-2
CASSQDHRLPGLTGELFF
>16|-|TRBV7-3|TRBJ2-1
CASSLAGALSNNEQFF
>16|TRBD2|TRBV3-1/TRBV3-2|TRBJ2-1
CASSQDAGGLYNEQFF
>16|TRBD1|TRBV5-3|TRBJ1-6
CARSPYDRGPNSPLHF
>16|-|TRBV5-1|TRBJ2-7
CASSPHQGLSSYEQYF
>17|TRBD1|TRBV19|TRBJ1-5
CASTPQGEAGSNQPQHF
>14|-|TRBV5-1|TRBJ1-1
CASSLRGENTEAFF
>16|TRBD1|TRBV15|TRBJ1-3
CATSRDPGRGPNTIYF
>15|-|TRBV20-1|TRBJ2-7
CSASGPGTSSYEQYF
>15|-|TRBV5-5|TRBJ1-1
CASSRDPVPGSAAFF
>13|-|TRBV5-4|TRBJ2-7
CASSTESPYEQYF
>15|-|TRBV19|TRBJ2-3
CASSRLQGSADTQYF
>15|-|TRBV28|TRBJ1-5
CASSPIRTDNQPQHF
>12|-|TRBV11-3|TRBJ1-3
CASSLGGDTIYF
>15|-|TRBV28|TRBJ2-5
CASSPTGFEGETQYF
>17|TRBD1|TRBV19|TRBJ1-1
CASIPRDRGYRGTEAFF
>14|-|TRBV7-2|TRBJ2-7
CASSLGSGTYEQYF
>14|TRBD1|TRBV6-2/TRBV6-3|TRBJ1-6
CASSFGTENSPLHF
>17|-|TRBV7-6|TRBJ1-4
CASSSLTLEKGGEKLFF
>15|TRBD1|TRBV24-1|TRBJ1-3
CATSDSRGPGNTIYF
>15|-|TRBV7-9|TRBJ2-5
CASSSPAEAEETQYF
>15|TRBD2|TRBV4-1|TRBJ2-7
CASSQRSGVEYEQYF
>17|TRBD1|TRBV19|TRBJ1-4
CASSIYGGGEHNEKLFF
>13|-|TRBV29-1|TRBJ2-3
CSVEEGFTDTQYF
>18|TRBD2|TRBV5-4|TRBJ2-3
CASSLGRGSGGGTDTQYF
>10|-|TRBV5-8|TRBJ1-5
CASSPGPQHF
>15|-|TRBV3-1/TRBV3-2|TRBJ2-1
CASSRYDSSYNEQFF
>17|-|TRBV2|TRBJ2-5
CASSPIGGGHSQETQYF
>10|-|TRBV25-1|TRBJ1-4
CASRSEKLFF
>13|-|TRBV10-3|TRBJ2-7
CAISDTRGDEQYF